This passage covers 22 T cell receptor beta chains from one sample sequenced in a study of blood T cell repertoires in COVID-19. Assay: immunoSEQ multiplex PCR; the TCRdb copy retains only in-frame clones and omits some. The sample has some 240,000 clones, around three quarters seen once; the top ten hold roughly 7%. The sequencing input was peripheral blood. Receptor source: a woman in her 70s with acute or convalescent COVID-19.

The rearrangement uses TRBV7-2 and TRBJ2-3; D uncertain. Looked up from germline, CDR1 is SGHTA and CDR2 is FQGNSA. The ends were cut back, 2 bases at V and 2 bases at J, with 5 bases in the middle. The CDR3 length is 13 residues. CDR3 sequence reads: CASSLLTTDTQYF. CDR3 bases: TGTGCCAGCAGCTTACTAACCACAGATACGCAGTATTTT.

The CDR3: CASSQVGGKAEAFF. In DNA form, the CDR3 reads TGCGCCAGCAGCCAAGTGGGGGGAAAAGCTGAAGCTTTCTTT. The rearrangement uses TRBV4-1 and TRBJ1-1; D may be TRBD1 (5 bases). Germline values: CDR1 MGHRA, CDR2 YSYEKL. Trimming stripped 1 base from V and 6 bases from J, with 12 bases between. The CDR3 totals 14 residues.

This chain joins TRBV27 and TRBJ1-2, with 10 bases lining up with TRBD1. Germline V gives CDR1 MNHEY, CDR2 SMNVEV (reference sequence). This CDR3 spans 17 amino acids. V lost 4 bases, J lost 6 bases, and 14 bases stayed unmatched. CDR3 region: CASSSWDRGSPLDGYTF. The CDR3 bases are TGTGCCAGCAGTTCCTGGGACAGGGGTTCCCCCCTTGATGGCTACACCTTC.

This chain connects TRBV12-3 or TRBV12-4 to TRBJ1-5; no reliable D call. This CDR3 comprises 13 residues. V lost 3 bases, J lost 0 bases, and 3 bases lay in between. CDR3 amino acids: CASSFSSNQPQHF. In nucleotides, the CDR3 is TGTGCCAGCAGTTTCTCTAGCAATCAGCCCCAGCATTTT.

The J gene is TRBJ1-1, the V gene TRBV5-6; D is unclear. The V and J ends lost 3 bases and 2 bases respectively, with 5 bases between them. The CDR3 length is 12 residues. Germline CDR1 SGHDT, CDR2 YYEEEE. This chain's CDR3 is CASSSQNTEAFF. CDR3 DNA: TGTGCCAGCAGCTCCCAAAACACTGAAGCTTTCTTT. Complete variable domain (other parts from reference TRBV5-6 and TRBJ1-1): DAGVTQSPTHLIKTRGQQVTLRCSPKSGHDTVSWYQQALGQGPQFIFQYYEEEERQRGNFPDRFSGHQFPNYSSELNVNALLLGDSALYLCASSSQNTEAFFGQGTRLTVV.

The J gene is TRBJ1-5, the V gene TRBV5-8, with D possibly TRBD1 on 6 matching bases. Trimming shortened V by 3 bases and J by 0 bases, and 10 bases separated the two germline ends. This CDR3 spans 15 amino acids. Germline V gene lookup returns CDR1 SGHTS and CDR2 YDEGEE. The CDR3, as DNA: TGTGCCAGCAGCTCCAGGGGCTATAGCAATCAGCCCCAGCATTTT. Translation: CASSSRGYSNQPQHF.

This clone occurred a few times. The chain has TRBV5-1 and TRBJ1-3; TRBD1 aligns across 7 bases. V shed 2 bases and J 2 bases; nucleotides not matched to a gene: 10. The germline V gene encodes CDR1 SGHRS and CDR2 YFSETQ. This CDR3 contains 17 residues. The CDR3: CASSFSPDRAPGNTIYF. CDR3 DNA sequence: TGCGCCAGCAGCTTTTCCCCTGACAGGGCACCTGGAAACACCATATATTTT.

This clone has only a few counts. This rearrangement joins TRBV12-3 or TRBV12-4 to TRBJ2-6; perhaps TRBD2 as D (5 bases). The length of the CDR3 is 11 residues. V was pared by 5 bases and J by 12 bases, with 8 bases between. The CDR3 sequence: CASSAGGVLTF. The CDR3 nucleotides read TGTGCCAGCAGTGCGGGCGGCGTCCTGACTTTC.

The rearrangement joins TRBV4-1 to TRBJ2-7; possible D gene TRBD2, 6 bases. This CDR3 is 18 amino acids long. Looked up from germline, CDR1 is MGHRA and CDR2 is YSYEKL. Deletions cut 5 bases from V and 0 bases from J, with 23 bases between. CDR3 amino acids: CASSYSQAGGASSYEQYF. CDR3 sequence (DNA): TGCGCCAGCAGCTACTCTCAGGCTGGCGGGGCCAGCTCCTACGAGCAGTACTTC.

The V call is TRBV30, the J call TRBJ2-2; 9 bases agree with TRBD1. Germline V gene sequence: CDR1 GTSNPN, CDR2 SVGIG (reference sequence). The trim removed 3 bases at V and 5 bases at J, leaving 10 bases unmatched. This CDR3 contains 16 residues. CDR3 coding DNA: TGTGCCTGGAGCCCCCCGAGGACAGGGGCGACCGGGGAGCTGTTTTTT. Its protein product is CAWSPPRTGATGELFF.

The rearrangement links TRBV4-2 to TRBJ2-3, with TRBD2 identical over 11 bases. Per germline, CDR1 LGHNA and CDR2 YNFKEQ. CDR3 length: 17 amino acids. V gave up 5 bases and J gave up 5 bases; unmatched junction bases: 12. DNA of the CDR3: TGTGCCAGCAGCGCGACGTTAGCGGGGGGGCTTCTAGATACGCAGTATTTT. As protein: CASSATLAGGLLDTQYF.

Comments on this clone: The same CDR3 also results from other DNA sequences found in this sample. The rearrangement uses TRBV5-1 and TRBJ1-1; D is unclear. This CDR3 contains 14 residues. V was shortened by 0 bases and J by 1 base, with 7 bases between the two germline ends. CDR1 SGHRS and CDR2 YFSETQ come from the germline V gene. The CDR3 region is CASSLANRNTEAFF. The CDR3 DNA is TGCGCCAGCAGCTTGGCCAATAGGAACACTGAAGCTTTCTTT.

This sequence joins TRBV6-1 and TRBJ1-2, with D perhaps TRBD1 (6 bases). The CDR3 totals 13 residues. Germline V gene sequence: CDR1 MNHNS, CDR2 SASEGT. Trimming shortened V by 1 base and J by 5 bases, and 8 bases separated the two germline ends. The CDR3 bases are TGTGCCAGCAGTGAAGAGGGGACATATGGCTACACCTTC. Translating gives CASSEEGTYGYTF.

This clone was observed many times. The chain employs TRBV7-2 and TRBJ2-2; TRBD2 might be the D (5 bases). Germline values: CDR1 SGHTA, CDR2 FQGNSA. This CDR3 comprises 14 residues. V lost 11 bases, J lost 6 bases, and 19 bases lay in between. This CDR3 reads CAARAGPFAGELFF. CDR3 in DNA: TGTGCCGCTAGGGCGGGCCCCTTCGCCGGGGAGCTGTTTTTT.

The chain is built from TRBV11-2 and TRBJ2-2; 7 bases are a match to TRBD1. Germline CDR1 SGHAT, CDR2 FQNNGV. V was pared by 4 bases and J by 1 base, with 3 bases of the junction left unmatched. There are 15 residues in the CDR3. CDR3 coding DNA: TGTGCCAGCAGCTCCCGGGACAGGAACACCGGGGAGCTGTTTTTT. As protein: CASSSRDRNTGELFF.

This clone was recorded a few times. This chain links TRBV11-3 with TRBJ2-3; TRBD2 matches at 9 bases. CDR1 SGHNT and CDR2 YENEEA come from the germline V gene. The trim removed 5 bases at V and 5 bases at J, leaving 11 bases unmatched. This CDR3 has 16 amino acids. CDR3 region: CASSRVGGGAGDTQYF. In DNA form, the CDR3 reads TGTGCCAGCAGCCGCGTTGGCGGGGGGGCAGGAGATACGCAGTATTTT.

The rearrangement links TRBV29-1 to TRBJ2-5; possible D gene TRBD1, 6 bases. This CDR3 is built from 13 residues. The germline CDR1 and CDR2 sequences are SQVTM and ANQGSEA. Trimming shortened V by 5 bases and J by 5 bases, and 15 bases separated the two germline ends. The CDR3 DNA is TGCAGCGTTACTACAGGGTTTAGGGAGACCCAGTACTTC. Its protein is CSVTTGFRETQYF. Looking up the rest from reference TRBV29-1 and TRBJ2-5 gives the full variable domain: SAVISQKPSRDICQRGTSLTIQCQVDSQVTMMFWYRQQPGQSLTLIATANQGSEATYESGFVIDKFPISRPNLTFSTLTVSNMSPEDSSIYLCSVTTGFRETQYFGPGTRLLVL.

This clone has only one observation. This chain links TRBV14 with TRBJ2-7; 9 positions agree with TRBD1. The CDR3 spans 16 residues. V was clipped by 1 base and J by 3 bases; unmatched bases: 7. Germline V gene lookup returns CDR1 SGHDN and CDR2 FVKESK. In DNA form, the CDR3 reads TGTGCCAGCAGCCAAGCGGGACAGGGTGGGCTCTACGAGCAGTACTTC. It codes for CASSQAGQGGLYEQYF.

CDR3 amino acids: CASSLGQLASEQYF. The CDR3 bases are TGTGCCAGCAGCCTCGGACAGCTGGCAAGCGAGCAGTACTTC. This chain links TRBV9 with TRBJ2-7, with D maybe TRBD1 (6 bases). CDR1 SGDLS and CDR2 YYNGEE come from the germline V gene. V was clipped by 4 bases and J by 6 bases, with 17 bases between them. The CDR3 runs to 14 residues. Using reference TRBV9 and TRBJ2-7 for the parts outside the CDR3, the full variable domain is DSGVTQTPKHLITATGQRVTLRCSPRSGDLSVYWYQQSLDQGLQFLIQYYNGEERAKGNILERFSAQQFPDLHSELNLSSLELGDSALYFCASSLGQLASEQYFGPGTRLTVT.

This chain uses TRBV14 with TRBJ1-5; D not certain. The CDR3 is 13 residues long. Per the germline V gene, CDR1 is SGHDN and CDR2 is FVKESK. V was shortened by 1 base and J by 5 bases, with 6 bases between the two germline ends. The CDR3 sequence is CASSQGEYQPQHF. As DNA, the CDR3 is TGTGCCAGCAGCCAAGGGGAGTATCAGCCCCAGCATTTT.

The chain recombines TRBV7-2 with TRBJ2-2, with TRBD1 matching over 9 bases. V trimming: 4 bases; J trimming: 4 bases; junction bases outside the gene matches: 7. CDR3 length: 16 residues. Looked up from germline, CDR1 is SGHTA and CDR2 is FQGNSA. In nucleotides, the CDR3 is TGTGCCAGCAGCTATCAACAGGGGGCGAGCACCGGGGAGCTGTTTTTT. Protein sequence: CASSYQQGASTGELFF.

The chain combines TRBV5-5 with TRBJ2-2; maybe TRBD2 (5 bases). Germline-derived CDR1 and CDR2 are SGHKS and YYEKEE (reference sequence). This CDR3 is built from 14 residues. Between the trimmed V and J ends, which lost 2 bases and 4 bases, there was a span of 9 bases. The CDR3 DNA is TGTGCCAGCAGCTTTAACGGACTCACCGGGGAGCTGTTTTTT. Translated, it gives CASSFNGLTGELFF.